This TCR beta chain was captured by sequencing in a study of technical replicates of blood from a few donors. Germline CDR1 is MNHEY and CDR2 is SMNVEV (reference sequence). Trimming removed 4 bases from V and 0 bases from J, with 18 bases in between. The CDR3 consists of 17 residues. Measured with immunoSEQ multiplex PCR; TCRdb has only the in-frame clones, and not every one. The table lists 53,000 or so clones, 85% to 90% of them singletons. The source of this sequence is a human donor in good health. Some clones in this sample may be carry-over from other donors' samples. The material sequenced was PBMCs. The rearrangement uses TRBV27 and TRBJ1-2; D perhaps matches TRBD1 (5 bases). The CDR3 spells CASSYGTGHLANYGYTF. The CDR3 coding sequence is TGTGCCAGCAGTTATGGAACAGGACACCTCGCTAACTATGGCTACACCTTC.